The present entry profiles one T cell receptor beta chain with its context. The sample holds other DNA sequences that translate to the same CDR3. The sample belongs to a study of control samples from healthy donors and cancer patients. V lost 4 bases, J lost 7 bases, and 5 bases stayed unmatched. The CDR3 runs 14 residues. The germline V gene encodes CDR1 MNHEY and CDR2 SMNVEV (reference sequence). The table came from immunoSEQ multiplex PCR; TCRdb's copy has only in-frame clones and leaves some out. The table lists some 120,000 clones, about 94% of them singletons, with 3.5% to 4% in the top ten. This TCR was sampled from a young man in good health. The chain carries TRBV27 and TRBJ2-2, with TRBD1 identical over 8 bases. Sequenced material: blood. CDR3 bases: TGTGCCAGCAGTTCGCGACAGGGGATCGGGGAGCTGTTTTTT. Translated: CASSSRQGIGELFF.